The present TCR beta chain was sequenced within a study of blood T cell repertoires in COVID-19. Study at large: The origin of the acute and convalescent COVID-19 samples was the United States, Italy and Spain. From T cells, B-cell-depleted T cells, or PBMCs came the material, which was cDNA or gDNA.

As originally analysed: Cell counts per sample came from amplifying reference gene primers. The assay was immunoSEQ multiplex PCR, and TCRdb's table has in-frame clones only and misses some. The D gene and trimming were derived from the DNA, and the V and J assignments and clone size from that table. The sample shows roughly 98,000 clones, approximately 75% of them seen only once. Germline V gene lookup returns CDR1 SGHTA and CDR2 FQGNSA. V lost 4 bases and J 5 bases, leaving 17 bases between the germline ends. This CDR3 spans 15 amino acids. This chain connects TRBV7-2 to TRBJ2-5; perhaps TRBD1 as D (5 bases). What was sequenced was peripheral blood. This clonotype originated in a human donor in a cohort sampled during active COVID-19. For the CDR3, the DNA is TGTGCCAGCAGCTCCTTCAGGGTGGTGGGGGAGACCCAGTACTTC. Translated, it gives CASSSFRVVGETQYF.